This entry features one TCR beta chain sequence. Its antigen is unknown. The data were obtained in a study of cytomegalovirus exposure and HLA in healthy donors. Study background: About 200 million T cells yielded more than 95 million unique TCR beta sequences, as an earlier analysis found.

Broader study findings: Immune exposure information available was restricted to CMV serostatus. Later analysis placed DRB1 highest and HLA-C lowest in TCR association rates, which differed by HLA locus.

PCR primers comprised 60 Vbeta and 13 Jbeta primers. Sequencing used immunoSEQ multiplex PCR; TCRdb keeps in-frame clones, though not all of them. The data hold approximately 170,000 clones, with approximately 80% observed a single time. Sequenced: PBMCs. This TCR was sampled from a middle-aged woman in good health and CMV-seropositive.

In DNA, the CDR3 is TGTGCCTGGAGTCCGGGACAGGGGGAACAGCCCCAGCATTTT. Its protein product is CAWSPGQGEQPQHF. This chain links TRBV30 with TRBJ1-5; 11 nucleotides agree with TRBD1. This CDR3 has 14 residues. In germline, CDR1 is GTSNPN, CDR2 SVGIG (reference sequence). With V trimmed by 2 bases and J by 7 bases, 4 bases remained unmatched.